A single sample gave rise to the 15 T cell receptor beta chains below, sequenced in a study of T cells after yellow fever vaccination. TCRdb re-analysed the 5' RACE reads in MiXCR, keeping a single row per CDR3 protein. The sample yields 200,000 to 300,000 distinct CDR3 sequences, 10% to 15% seen once. The sequencing here drew on CD4+ T cells sorted from PBMCs, taken 45 days after the yellow fever booster vaccination. The receptors shown here come from a man aged 25-40 years who received the YFV17D yellow fever vaccine.

The chain joins TRBV7-8 to TRBJ2-1; 8 nucleotides line up with TRBD1. The length of the CDR3 is 15 residues. Germline V lookup: CDR1 SGHVS, CDR2 FQNEAQ. The junction had 6 bases not matched to a gene; V was cut back by 5 bases and J by 3 bases. DNA for the CDR3: TGTGCCAGCAGCCCCCGACAGGGGAGCTACAATGAGCAGTTCTTC. Amino acid sequence: CASSPRQGSYNEQFF. The variable domain in full, with the rest retrieved from reference TRBV7-8 and TRBJ2-1, is GAGVSQSPRYKVAKRGQDVALRCDPISGHVSLFWYQQALGQGPEFLTYFQNEAQLDKSGLPSDRFFAERPEGSVSTLKIQRTQQEDSAVYLCASSPRQGSYNEQFFGPGTRLTVL.

This clonotype was seen a handful of times. The chain is built from TRBV5-1 and TRBJ2-7; D gene ambiguous. Germline assignment: CDR1 SGHRS and CDR2 YFSETQ. V gave up 1 base and J gave up 3 bases, with 14 bases separating them. CDR3 length equals 15 residues. The CDR3 nucleotides are TGCGCCAGCAGCTTGTTGAAGGGCTCAGACTACGAGCAGTACTTC. Translation gives CASSLLKGSDYEQYF.

This clonotype has a handful of counts. This sequence joins TRBV29-1 and TRBJ2-2; a weak D match, TRBD2 (6 bases). The V end lost 1 base, the J end lost 1 base, and 10 bases lay between the germline ends. There are 15 residues in the CDR3. CDR1 and CDR2 (germline): SQVTM, ANQGSEA. The CDR3 coding sequence is TGCAGCGTTGAAGTCCCTAGCGAGAACACCGGGGAGCTGTTTTTT. Amino acid sequence: CSVEVPSENTGELFF.

This clonotype came up many times. The chain is built from TRBV29-1 and TRBJ2-7, with 7 bases fitting TRBD2. V gave up 1 base and J gave up 6 bases; unmatched junction bases: 6. This CDR3 contains 13 residues. Germline V gene data show CDR1 as SQVTM and CDR2 as ANQGSEA. The CDR3 coding sequence is TGCAGCGTTGAAGGGGGGACTACAGCCGAGCAGTACTTC. Its protein product is CSVEGGTTAEQYF.

There are a few counts of this clonotype. In DNA, the CDR3 is TGCGCCAGCAGCTTGGGGGTAGAGACCCAGTACTTC. Encoded protein: CASSLGVETQYF. The chain combines TRBV5-1 with TRBJ2-5; D is unclear. Germline V gene data show CDR1 as SGHRS and CDR2 as YFSETQ. Trimming removed 0 bases from V and 4 bases from J, with 4 bases in between. CDR3 length: 12 amino acids.

This clonotype turned up a few times. This chain links TRBV7-3 with TRBJ2-2, with a possible D match to TRBD1 (6 bases). The CDR3 contains 14 residues. The germline gives CDR1 SGHTA, CDR2 FQGTGA. Trimming stripped 3 bases from V and 6 bases from J, with 11 bases between. The CDR3 sequence: CASSLGAGPGELFF. DNA of the CDR3: TGTGCCAGCAGCTTGGGGGCAGGACCCGGGGAGCTGTTTTTT.

In regard to this clonotype: At one end the junction does not follow the germline gene, possibly because of a read error. The chain recombines TRBV28 with TRBJ1-3; D unclear. The germline V gene has CDR1 MDHEN and CDR2 SYDVKM. The CDR3 runs 12 residues. CDR3 amino acids: CASLGNGSTIYF. The CDR3 DNA reads TGTGCCAGCCTGGGGAATGGAAGCACCATATATTTT.

This rearrangement joins TRBV7-9 to TRBJ2-3; 11 bases are a match to TRBD2. The CDR3 runs to 15 residues. CDR1 is SEHNR and CDR2 is FQNEAQ in the germline V gene (reference sequence). With 2 bases clipped from V and 5 bases from J, the junction kept 3 bases outside the gene matches. The CDR3 loop reads CASSLTSGSGDTQYF. The CDR3 DNA follows: TGTGCCAGCAGCTTAACTAGCGGGAGTGGAGATACGCAGTATTTT.

The chain combines TRBV7-8 with TRBJ1-2, with unresolved D. Germline CDR1 SGHVS, CDR2 FQNEAQ. The CDR3 covers 13 residues. Trimming pared 1 base from V and 8 bases from J, leaving 11 bases between. CDR3 residues: CASSLVPGSGYTF. DNA of the CDR3: TGTGCCAGCAGCTTAGTTCCGGGCTCCGGCTACACCTTC.

In this sample, this clonotype turned up a few times. V is TRBV11-2 and J is TRBJ1-2, with a weak D call TRBD1 (5 bases). Germline CDR1 is SGHAT and CDR2 is FQNNGV. The CDR3 runs 14 residues. Trimming took 2 bases from V and 2 from J, leaving 9 bases between them. The CDR3 sequence is CASSLNRPNYGYTF. CDR3 nucleotides: TGTGCCAGCAGCTTAAACAGGCCAAACTATGGCTACACCTTC.

V and J are TRBV3-1 and TRBJ2-1; TRBD2 matches at 11 bases. The CDR3 is made up of 16 amino acids. Germline-derived CDR1 and CDR2 are LGHDT and YNNKEL (reference sequence). The J segment lost 8 bases and the V segment lost 1 base, leaving 7 bases of the junction unmatched. CDR3 sequence reads: CASSQAPSGRLDEQFF. As DNA, the CDR3 is TGTGCCAGCAGCCAAGCCCCTAGCGGGAGGCTCGATGAGCAGTTCTTC.

The chain is built from TRBV5-5 and TRBJ2-1; 11 bases map to TRBD2. The J segment lost 9 bases and the V segment lost 2 bases, leaving 10 bases of the junction unmatched. Germline CDR1 SGHKS, CDR2 YYEKEE (reference sequence). There are 16 residues in the CDR3. The CDR3 here is CASSFTSGLAGGEQFF. In DNA, the CDR3 is TGTGCCAGCAGCTTTACAAGTGGTCTAGCGGGAGGTGAGCAGTTCTTC.

This clonotype was detected a few times. This chain uses TRBV27 with TRBJ1-5; D remains unclear. The CDR3 runs to 17 residues. Germline V gene data show CDR1 as MNHEY and CDR2 as SMNVEV (reference sequence). V gave up 4 bases and J gave up 3 bases, with 19 bases separating them. CDR3 bases: TGTGCCAGCAGTTCGGGTTCTGGCGAGAGGTACAATCAGCCCCAGCATTTT. It yields the protein CASSSGSGERYNQPQHF.

The chain couples TRBV30 to TRBJ2-2, with TRBD1 matching over 7 bases. This CDR3 has 13 amino acids. Germline lookup yields CDR1 GTSNPN and CDR2 SVGIG (reference sequence). V dropped 5 bases and J dropped 6; count of bases not matched to a gene: 6. For the CDR3, the DNA is TGTGCCTGGCGAAGACAGGGCCCCGGGGAGCTGTTTTTT. Its protein product is CAWRRQGPGELFF.

The chain's CDR3 is CSARGSGANEKLFF. The CDR3 DNA follows: TGCAGCGCCCGAGGAAGCGGGGCTAATGAAAAACTGTTTTTT. The chain links TRBV29-1 to TRBJ1-4, with D uncertain. Germline CDR1 and CDR2: SQVTM and ANQGSEA. The CDR3 has 14 residues. Trimming left V 7 bases short and J 3 bases short, with 15 bases between. The full variable domain, completed using reference TRBV29-1 and TRBJ1-4, is SAVISQKPSRDICQRGTSLTIQCQVDSQVTMMFWYRQQPGQSLTLIATANQGSEATYESGFVIDKFPISRPNLTFSTLTVSNMSPEDSSIYLCSARGSGANEKLFFGSGTQLSVL.